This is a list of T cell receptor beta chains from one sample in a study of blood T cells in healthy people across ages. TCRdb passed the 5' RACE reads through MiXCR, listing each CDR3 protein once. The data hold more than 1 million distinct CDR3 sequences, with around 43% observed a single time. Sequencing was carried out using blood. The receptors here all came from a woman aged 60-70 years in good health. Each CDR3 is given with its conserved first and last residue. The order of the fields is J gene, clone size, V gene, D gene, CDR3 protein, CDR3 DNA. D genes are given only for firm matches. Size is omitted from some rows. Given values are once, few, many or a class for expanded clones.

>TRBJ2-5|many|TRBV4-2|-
CASSQLRTVQETQYF
TGTGCCAGCAGCCAGCTGAGGACAGTCCAAGAGACCCAGTACTTC
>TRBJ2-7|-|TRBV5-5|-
CASSLGASVSYEQYF
TGTGCCAGCAGCTTGGGGGCCAGCGTCTCCTACGAGCAGTACTTC
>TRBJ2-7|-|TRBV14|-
CASSQHLAGGLSYEQYF
TGTGCCAGCAGCCAACATCTAGCCGGAGGGCTTTCCTACGAGCAGTACTTC
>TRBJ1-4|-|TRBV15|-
CATYYRREKLFF
TGTGCCACCTACTATCGCCGGGAAAAACTGTTTTTT
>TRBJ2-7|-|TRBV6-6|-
CASSYQTIYEQYF
TGTGCCAGCAGTTACCAGACCATTTACGAGCAGTACTTC
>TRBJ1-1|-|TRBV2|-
CASRDSTYTEAFF
TGTGCCAGCAGAGACAGCACTTACACTGAAGCTTTCTTT
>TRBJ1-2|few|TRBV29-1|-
CSVAGSNYGYTF
TGCAGCGTTGCAGGGTCGAACTATGGCTACACCTTC
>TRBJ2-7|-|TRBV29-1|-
CSVIRVGTYEQYF
TGCAGCGTGATTAGGGTCGGAACCTACGAGCAGTACTTC
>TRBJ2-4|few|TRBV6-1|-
CASSEEGGSKNIQYF
TGTGCCAGCAGTGAAGAGGGGGGATCCAAAAACATTCAGTACTTC
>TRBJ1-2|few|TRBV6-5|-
CASTRGDDGYTF
TGTGCCAGCACGCGGGGGGACGATGGCTACACCTTC
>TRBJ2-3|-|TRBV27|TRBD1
CASSLVWDRGISDTQYF
TGTGCCAGCAGTTTAGTTTGGGACAGGGGGATCTCAGATACGCAGTATTTT
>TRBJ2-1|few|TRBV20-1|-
CSARPANGYNEQFF
TGCAGTGCTAGACCGGCAAATGGCTACAATGAGCAGTTCTTC
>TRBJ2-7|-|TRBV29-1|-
CSVGPFPYEQYF
TGCAGCGTGGGTCCTTTTCCCTACGAGCAGTACTTC
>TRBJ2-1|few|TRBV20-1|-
CSARDPSRAPGHAYNEQFF
TGCAGTGCTAGAGATCCGTCTAGAGCGCCCGGGCACGCCTACAATGAGCAGTTCTTC
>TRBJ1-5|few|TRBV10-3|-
CAISEIIGKGNQPQHF
TGTGCCATCAGTGAGATTATCGGGAAGGGCAATCAGCCCCAGCATTTT
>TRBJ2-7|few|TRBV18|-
CASSPGGISEQYF
TGTGCCAGCTCACCAGGGGGAATAAGCGAGCAGTACTTC
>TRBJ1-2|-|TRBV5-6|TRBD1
CASSFRRQGNYGYTF
TGTGCCAGCAGCTTCAGGAGACAGGGGAACTATGGCTACACCTTC
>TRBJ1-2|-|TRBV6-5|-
CASSYGGGNYGYTF
TGTGCCAGCAGTTACGGCGGGGGGAACTATGGCTACACCTTC
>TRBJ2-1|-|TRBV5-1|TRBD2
CASSPHSREGVNNEQFF
TGCGCCAGCAGCCCCCACTCGCGGGAGGGCGTCAACAATGAGCAGTTCTTC
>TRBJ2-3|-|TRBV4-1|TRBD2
CANSPMERETHTDTQYF
TGCGCCAACAGCCCGATGGAGCGGGAGACCCACACAGATACGCAGTATTTT
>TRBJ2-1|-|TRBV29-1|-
CSVALGASYNEQFF
TGCAGCGTTGCGCTGGGTGCCTCCTACAATGAGCAGTTCTTC
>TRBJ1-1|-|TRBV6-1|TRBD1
CASSELTGPNTEAFF
TGTGCCAGCAGTGAACTGACAGGGCCGAACACTGAAGCTTTCTTT
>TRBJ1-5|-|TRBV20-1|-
CSARPISNQPQHF
TGCAGTGCTAGGCCTATAAGCAATCAGCCCCAGCATTTT
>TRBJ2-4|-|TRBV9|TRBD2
CASSPAKREGLRKAKNIQYF
TGTGCCAGCAGCCCAGCCAAGCGGGAGGGCCTCCGGAAAGCCAAAAACATTCAGTACTTC
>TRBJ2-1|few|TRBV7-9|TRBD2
CASSLATGTRGSTYNEQFF
TGTGCCAGCAGCTTAGCGACCGGGACTAGAGGTTCCACCTACAATGAGCAGTTCTTC
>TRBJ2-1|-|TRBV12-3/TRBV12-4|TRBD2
CASSFEAGGPSYNEQFF
TGTGCCAGCAGTTTCGAGGCGGGAGGGCCTTCCTACAATGAGCAGTTCTTC
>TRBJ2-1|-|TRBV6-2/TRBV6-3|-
CASTHEGGPLNEQFF
TGTGCCAGCACCCATGAGGGGGGACCCCTCAATGAGCAGTTCTTC
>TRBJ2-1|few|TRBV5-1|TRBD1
CASSPTGTGYNGQFF
TGCGCCAGCAGCCCAACCGGGACAGGTTACAATGGGCAGTTCTTC
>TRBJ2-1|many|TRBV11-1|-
CASSLSRSSYNEQFF
TGTGCCAGCAGCTTGAGCCGGAGCTCCTACAATGAGCAGTTCTTC
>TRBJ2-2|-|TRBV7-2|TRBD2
CASSKGLAESNTGELFF
TGTGCCAGCAGCAAGGGACTAGCGGAATCGAACACCGGGGAGCTGTTTTTT
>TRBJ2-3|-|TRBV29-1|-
CSVDGLVESTDTQYF
TGCAGCGTTGATGGGTTGGTGGAAAGCACAGATACGCAGTATTTT
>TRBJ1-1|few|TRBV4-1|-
CASSQAAGMASLVTEAFF
TGCGCCAGCAGCCAAGCGGCAGGGATGGCCTCTTTGGTAACTGAAGCTTTCTTT
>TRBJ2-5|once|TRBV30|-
CAGTLGPIAETQYF
TGTGCCGGGACTCTCGGCCCTATTGCGGAGACCCAGTACTTC
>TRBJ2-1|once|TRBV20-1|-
CSASPGGWENEQFF
TGCAGTGCTAGTCCGGGGGGCTGGGAGAATGAGCAGTTCTTC
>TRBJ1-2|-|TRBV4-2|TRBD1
CASSQEGGNGYTF
TGTGCCAGCAGCCAAGAAGGGGGCAATGGCTACACCTTC
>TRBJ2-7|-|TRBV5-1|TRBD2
CASSLAQSTGLAGAITHEQYF
TGCGCCAGCAGCTTGGCCCAATCGACGGGACTAGCGGGAGCGATAACCCACGAGCAGTACTTC
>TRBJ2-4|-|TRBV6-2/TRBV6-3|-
CASSYSDLKYIQYF
TGTGCCAGCAGTTACTCGGACTTGAAGTACATTCAGTACTTC
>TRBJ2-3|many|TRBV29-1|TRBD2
CSALPGGGRADTQYF
TGCAGCGCCCTTCCCGGTGGCGGGAGGGCAGATACGCAGTATTTT
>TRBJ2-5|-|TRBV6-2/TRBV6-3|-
CASSYSDRIAETQYF
TGTGCCAGCAGTTACTCGGACAGAATCGCAGAGACCCAGTACTTC
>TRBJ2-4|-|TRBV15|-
CATSRDRAGAIIQYF
TGTGCCACCAGCAGAGATCGAGCAGGGGCGATCATTCAGTACTTC
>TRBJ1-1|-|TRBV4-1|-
CASSRIMNTEAFF
TGCGCCAGCAGCCGGATTATGAACACCGAAGCTTTCTTT
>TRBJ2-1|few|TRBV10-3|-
CAISESGPEQFF
TGTGCCATCAGTGAGTCGGGGCCAGAGCAGTTCTTC